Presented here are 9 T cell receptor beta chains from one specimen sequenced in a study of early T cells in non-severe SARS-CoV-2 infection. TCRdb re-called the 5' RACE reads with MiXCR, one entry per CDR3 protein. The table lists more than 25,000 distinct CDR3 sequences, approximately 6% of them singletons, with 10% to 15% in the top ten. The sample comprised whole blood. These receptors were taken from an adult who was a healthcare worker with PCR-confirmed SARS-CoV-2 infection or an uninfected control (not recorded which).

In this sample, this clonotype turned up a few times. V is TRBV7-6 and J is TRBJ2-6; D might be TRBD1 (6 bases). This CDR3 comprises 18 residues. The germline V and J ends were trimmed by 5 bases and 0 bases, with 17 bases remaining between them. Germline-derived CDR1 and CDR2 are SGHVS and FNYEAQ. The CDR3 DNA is TGTGCCAGCAGCCCAGGACAGCTAATTCTCTCTGGGGCCAACGTCCTGACTTTC. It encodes CASSPGQLILSGANVLTF.

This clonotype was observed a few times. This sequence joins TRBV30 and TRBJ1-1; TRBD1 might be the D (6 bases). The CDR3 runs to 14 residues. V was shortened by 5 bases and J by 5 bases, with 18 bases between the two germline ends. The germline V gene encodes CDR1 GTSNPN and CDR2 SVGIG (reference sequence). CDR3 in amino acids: CAWLDRTRGTEAFF. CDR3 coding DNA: TGTGCCTGGCTTGATCGAACAAGGGGGACTGAAGCTTTCTTT.

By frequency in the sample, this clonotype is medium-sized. The CDR3 region is CASSPTGPAPDYEQYF. CDR3 coding DNA: TGTGCCAGCAGTCCTACAGGACCGGCTCCCGACTACGAGCAGTACTTC. The chain links TRBV28 to TRBJ2-7; D is perhaps TRBD1 (5 bases). CDR3 length equals 16 residues. The V end was cut by 5 bases, the J end by 3 bases, with 20 bases between. Germline loops: CDR1 MDHEN, CDR2 SYDVKM.

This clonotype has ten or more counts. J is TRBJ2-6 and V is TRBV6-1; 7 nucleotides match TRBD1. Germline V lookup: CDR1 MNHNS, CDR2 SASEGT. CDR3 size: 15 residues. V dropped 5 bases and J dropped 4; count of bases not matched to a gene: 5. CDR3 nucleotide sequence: TGTGCCAGCAGTCCTACAGGGGCCGGGGCCAACGTCCTGACTTTC. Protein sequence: CASSPTGAGANVLTF.

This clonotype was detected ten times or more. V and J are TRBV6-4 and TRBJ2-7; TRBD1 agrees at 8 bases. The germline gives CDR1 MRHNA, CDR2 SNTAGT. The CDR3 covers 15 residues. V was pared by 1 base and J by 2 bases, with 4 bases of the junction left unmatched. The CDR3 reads CASSDYRDRPYEQYF. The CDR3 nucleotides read TGTGCCAGCAGTGACTATCGGGACAGGCCCTACGAGCAGTACTTC.

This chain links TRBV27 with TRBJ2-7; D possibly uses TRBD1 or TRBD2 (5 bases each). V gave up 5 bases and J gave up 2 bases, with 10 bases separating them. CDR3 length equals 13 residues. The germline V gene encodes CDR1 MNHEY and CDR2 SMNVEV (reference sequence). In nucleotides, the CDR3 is TGTGCCAGCAGTCCTCTGGGGGCCTACGAGCAGTACTTC. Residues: CASSPLGAYEQYF.

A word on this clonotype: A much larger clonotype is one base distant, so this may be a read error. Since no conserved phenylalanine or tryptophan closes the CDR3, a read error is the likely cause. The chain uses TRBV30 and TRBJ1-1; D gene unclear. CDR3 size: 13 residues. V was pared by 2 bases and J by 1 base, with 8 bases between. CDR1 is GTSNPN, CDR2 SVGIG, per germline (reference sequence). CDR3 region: CAWSRQQNTEAFL. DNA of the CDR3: TGTGCCTGGAGTAGACAACAGAACACTGAAGCTTTCCTT.

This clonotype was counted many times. Here the CDR3 DNA reads TGTGCCAGCTCACCACCTTTCGGAGAGCAGTACTTC. It encodes CASSPPFGEQYF. J is TRBJ2-7 and V is TRBV18, with D unresolved. The V end lost 0 bases, the J end lost 7 bases, and 7 bases lay between the germline ends. The germline gives CDR1 KGHSH, CDR2 LQKENI. The CDR3 is made up of 12 amino acids.

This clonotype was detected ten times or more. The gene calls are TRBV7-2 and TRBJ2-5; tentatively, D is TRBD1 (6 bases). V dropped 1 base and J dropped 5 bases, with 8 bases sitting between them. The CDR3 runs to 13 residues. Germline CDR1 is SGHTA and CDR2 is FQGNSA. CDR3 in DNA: TGTGCCAGCAGCTTAGACAGGGTCGAGACCCAGTACTTC. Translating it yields CASSLDRVETQYF.